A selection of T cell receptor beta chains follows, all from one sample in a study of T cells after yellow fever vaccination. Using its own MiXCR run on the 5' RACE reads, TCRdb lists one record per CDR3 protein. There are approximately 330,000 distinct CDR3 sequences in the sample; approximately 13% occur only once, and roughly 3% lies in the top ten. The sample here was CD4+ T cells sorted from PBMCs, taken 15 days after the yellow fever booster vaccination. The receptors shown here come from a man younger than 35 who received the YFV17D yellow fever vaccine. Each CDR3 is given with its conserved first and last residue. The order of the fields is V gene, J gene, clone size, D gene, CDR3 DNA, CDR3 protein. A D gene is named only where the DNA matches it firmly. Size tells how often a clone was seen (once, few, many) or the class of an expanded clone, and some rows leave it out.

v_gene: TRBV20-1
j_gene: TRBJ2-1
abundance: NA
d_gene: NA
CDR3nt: TGCAGTGCTTCCCGGAGCCGTGAGCAGTTCTTC
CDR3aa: CSASRSREQFF

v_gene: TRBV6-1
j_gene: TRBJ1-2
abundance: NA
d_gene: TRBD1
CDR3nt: TGTGCCGGTTCGGGACAGTTGTATGGCTACACCTTC
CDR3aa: CAGSGQLYGYTF

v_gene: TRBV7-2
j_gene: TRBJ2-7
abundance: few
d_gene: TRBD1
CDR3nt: TGTGCCAGCAGACCCCGAACCGGACAGGGAATTGTGCAGTACTTC
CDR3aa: CASRPRTGQGIVQYF

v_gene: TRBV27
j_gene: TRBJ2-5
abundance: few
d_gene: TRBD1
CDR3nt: TGTGCCAGCGGACAGGGTCTTGGGCAAGAGACCCAGTACTTC
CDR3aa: CASGQGLGQETQYF

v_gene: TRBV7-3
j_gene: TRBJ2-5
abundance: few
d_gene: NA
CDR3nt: TGTGCCAGCAGCGAACAGGCTACGGAGACCCAGTACTTC
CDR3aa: CASSEQATETQYF

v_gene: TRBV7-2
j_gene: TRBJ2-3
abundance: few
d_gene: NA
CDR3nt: TGTGCCAGCAGCTTTTGGGGGGAGGCAGATACGCAGTATTTT
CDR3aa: CASSFWGEADTQYF

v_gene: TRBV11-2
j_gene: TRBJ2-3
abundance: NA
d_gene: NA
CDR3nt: TGTGCCAGCAGCTTAGTACCAAGCCCCGACTTTACGCAGTATTTT
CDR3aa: CASSLVPSPDFTQYF

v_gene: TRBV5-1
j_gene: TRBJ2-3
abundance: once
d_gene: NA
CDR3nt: TGCGCCAGCAGCTTGGAGTCACCTAACACAGATACGCAGTATTTT
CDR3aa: CASSLESPNTDTQYF

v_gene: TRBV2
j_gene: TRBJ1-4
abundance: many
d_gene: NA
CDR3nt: TGTGCCAGTGTCCACGACGTTAATGAAAAACTGTTTTTT
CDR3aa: CASVHDVNEKLFF

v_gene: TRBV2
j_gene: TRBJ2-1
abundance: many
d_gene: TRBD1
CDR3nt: TGTGCCAGCAGGGCAACAGGGGGCGCCTCCTACAATGAGCAGTTCTTC
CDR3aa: CASRATGGASYNEQFF

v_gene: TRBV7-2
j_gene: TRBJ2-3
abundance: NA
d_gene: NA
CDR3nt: TGTGCCAGCAGCTCCCGGTCCCCGGATACGCAGTATTTT
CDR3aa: CASSSRSPDTQYF

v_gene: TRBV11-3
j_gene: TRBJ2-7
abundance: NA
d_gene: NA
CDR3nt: TGTGCCAGCAGCTTAGGGACTTTGGACGAGCAGTACTTC
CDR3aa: CASSLGTLDEQYF

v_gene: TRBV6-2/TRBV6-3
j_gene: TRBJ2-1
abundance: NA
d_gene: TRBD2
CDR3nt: TGTGCCAGCAGTCCCCGGGGACCTCCGGGACTAGGTGGGGACAATGAGCAGTTCTTC
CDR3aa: CASSPRGPPGLGGDNEQFF

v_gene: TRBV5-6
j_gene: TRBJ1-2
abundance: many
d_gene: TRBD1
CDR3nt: TGTGCCAGCAGCTTGGACAGGGGGCAAAGCTACACCTTC
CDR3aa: CASSLDRGQSYTF

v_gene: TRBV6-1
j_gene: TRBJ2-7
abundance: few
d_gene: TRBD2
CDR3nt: TGTGCCAGCACCGTCAGCGGGACCCTTTTGTACGAGCAGTACTTC
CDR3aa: CASTVSGTLLYEQYF

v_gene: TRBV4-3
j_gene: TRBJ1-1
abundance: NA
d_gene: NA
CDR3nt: TGCGCCAGCAGCCAAGATACGAACACTGAAGCTTTCTTT
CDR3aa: CASSQDTNTEAFF

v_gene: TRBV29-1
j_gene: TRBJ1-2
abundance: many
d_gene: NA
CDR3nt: TGCAGCGTTGAGGGAAATGGAGGCTACACCTTC
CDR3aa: CSVEGNGGYTF

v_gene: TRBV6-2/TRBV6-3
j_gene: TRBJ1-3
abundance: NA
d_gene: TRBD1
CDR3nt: TGTGCCAGCAGTCGGACAGGCTCTGGAAACACCATATATTTT
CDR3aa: CASSRTGSGNTIYF

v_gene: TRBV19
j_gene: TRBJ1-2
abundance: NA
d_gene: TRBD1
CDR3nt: TGTGCCAGTAGTATAAATGACAGGGGATATGGCTACACCTTC
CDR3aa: CASSINDRGYGYTF

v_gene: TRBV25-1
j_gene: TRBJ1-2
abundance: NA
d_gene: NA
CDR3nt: TGTGCCAGCAGTGAACCACAGGGAGACAGTGGCTACACCTTC
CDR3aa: CASSEPQGDSGYTF

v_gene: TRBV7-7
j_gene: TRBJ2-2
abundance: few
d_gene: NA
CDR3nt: TGTGCTAGCAGCCGGACACGGATCGAGAACACCGGGGAGCTGTTTTTT
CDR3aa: CASSRTRIENTGELFF

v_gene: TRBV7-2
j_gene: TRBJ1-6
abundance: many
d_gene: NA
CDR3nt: TGTGCCAGCACCCTAGACGGAAATTCACCCCTCCACTTT
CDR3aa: CASTLDGNSPLHF

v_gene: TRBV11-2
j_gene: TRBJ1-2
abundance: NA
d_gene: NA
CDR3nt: TGTGCCAGCAGCCATGTTCGCCAGGGCTATGGCTACACCTTC
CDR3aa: CASSHVRQGYGYTF

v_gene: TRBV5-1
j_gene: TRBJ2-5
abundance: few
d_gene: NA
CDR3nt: TGCGCCAGCAGCTCGACCTACGGGGGTCCCCAAGACTTC
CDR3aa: CASSSTYGGPQDF

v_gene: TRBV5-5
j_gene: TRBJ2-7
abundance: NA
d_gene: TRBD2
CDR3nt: TGTGCCAGCAGCCGTCGGGGGGCCTACGAGCAGTACTTC
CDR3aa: CASSRRGAYEQYF

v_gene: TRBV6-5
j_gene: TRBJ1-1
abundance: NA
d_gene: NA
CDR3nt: TGTGCCAGCAGCCACCCAGGCGAGGGTCTTGCTGAAGCTTTCTTT
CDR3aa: CASSHPGEGLAEAFF

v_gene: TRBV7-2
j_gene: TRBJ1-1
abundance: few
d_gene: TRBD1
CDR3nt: TGTGCCAGCAGCTTAGCGTGGACAGGGCGCGAAGCTTTCTTT
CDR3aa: CASSLAWTGREAFF

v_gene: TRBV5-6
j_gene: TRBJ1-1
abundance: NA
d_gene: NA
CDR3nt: TGTGCCAGCAGCTTGGTCGGGTCTAAAGGTTGGACTGAAGCTTTCTTT
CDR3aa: CASSLVGSKGWTEAFF

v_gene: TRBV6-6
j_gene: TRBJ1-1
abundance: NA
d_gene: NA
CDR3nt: TGTGCCAGCAGTTCTCTTGGCCGAGACACTGAAGCTTTCTTT
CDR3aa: CASSSLGRDTEAFF

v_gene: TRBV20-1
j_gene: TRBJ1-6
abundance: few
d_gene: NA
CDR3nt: TGCAGTGCTCTGAGAGAAAGTAGGGGGGTTTTT
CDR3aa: CSALRESRGVF

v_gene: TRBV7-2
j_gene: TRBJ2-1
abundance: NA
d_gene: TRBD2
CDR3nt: TGTGCCAGCAGCCCGAGGGGACTAGCGGGGACGAATGAGCAGTTCTTC
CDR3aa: CASSPRGLAGTNEQFF

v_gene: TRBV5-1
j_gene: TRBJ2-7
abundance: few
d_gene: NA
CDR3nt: TGCGCCAGCAGGCGGGACACCTCCTACGAGCAGTACTTC
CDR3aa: CASRRDTSYEQYF

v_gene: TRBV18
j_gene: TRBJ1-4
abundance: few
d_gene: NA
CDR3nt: TGTGCCAGCTCACCCCAGGCCGGGGCTAATGAAAAACTGTTTTTT
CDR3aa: CASSPQAGANEKLFF

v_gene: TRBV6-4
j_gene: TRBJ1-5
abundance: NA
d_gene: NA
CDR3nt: TGTGCCAGCAGTCGACCGGGGTCGGCCAATCAGCCCCAGCATTTT
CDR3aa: CASSRPGSANQPQHF

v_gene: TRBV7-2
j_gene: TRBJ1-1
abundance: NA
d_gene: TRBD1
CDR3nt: TGTGCCAGCAGCACGGGACAGCCCATGAACACTGAAGCTTTCTTT
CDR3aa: CASSTGQPMNTEAFF

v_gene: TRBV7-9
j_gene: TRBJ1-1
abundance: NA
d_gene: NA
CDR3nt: TGTGCCAGTATCCCCAGGGAGAACACTGAAGCTTTCTTT
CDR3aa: CASIPRENTEAFF

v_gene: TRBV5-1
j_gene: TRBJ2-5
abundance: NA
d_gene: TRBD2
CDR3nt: TGCGCCAGCAGCTTTGCGAGCGGGGGGCTGGGAGAGACCCAGTACTTC
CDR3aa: CASSFASGGLGETQYF

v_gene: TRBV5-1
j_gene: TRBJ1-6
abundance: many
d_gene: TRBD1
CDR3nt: TGCGCCAGCAGCCTGGGACAGGGGGCCTCACCCCTCCACTTT
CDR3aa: CASSLGQGASPLHF

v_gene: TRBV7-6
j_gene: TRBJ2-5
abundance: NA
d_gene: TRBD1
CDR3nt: TGTGCCAGCAGCGTCACGACAGGGGCCGAGACCCAGTACTTC
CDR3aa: CASSVTTGAETQYF

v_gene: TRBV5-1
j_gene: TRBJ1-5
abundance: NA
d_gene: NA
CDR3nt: TGCGCCAGCAGCTTGGGGGGATCGGGCTTGGGACAGCCCCAGCATTTT
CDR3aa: CASSLGGSGLGQPQHF